Ten or more counts support the clone carrying this TCR beta chain. The data originate from a study of neurological immune-mediated disorders. From the 5' RACE reads, TCRdb called clonotypes with MiXCR, one entry per CDR3 protein. The sample lists tens of thousands of distinct CDR3 sequences; roughly 4.4% were seen once. V lost 0 bases, J lost 0 bases, and 0 bases stayed unmatched. The CDR3 loop spans 16 amino acids. Looked up from germline, CDR1 is SGHRS and CDR2 is YFSETQ. The sequenced sample was PBMCs. The rearrangement links TRBV5-1 to TRBJ2-5; 12 positions match TRBD2. The receptor was derived from a woman aged 70-85 years with multiple sclerosis. The CDR3 protein is CASSLGLAGDQETQYF. For the CDR3, the DNA is TGCGCCAGCAGCTTGGGACTAGCGGGAGACCAAGAGACCCAGTACTTC.